The 21 T cell receptor beta chains below all came from one sample that was sequenced in a study of blood T cells in healthy people across ages (dated by TCRdb to between 2014 and 2017). The method was 5' RACE. These reads were obtained on an Illumina HiSeq 2500. A second about 7 to 11 cycle PCR used a sample-barcoded 5' primer and a J-beta primer mix. TCRdb cleaned the public reads at Q25 with fastp, built clones with MiXCR and kept in-frame beta chains. All rows with the same CDR3 protein become a single entry with the most common DNA and genes. The sample table shows 1.2 million to 1.5 million distinct CDR3 sequences, and 40% to 50% are seen once. Roughly 7.9% of the sample comes from the top ten. The sequenced material came from blood. The receptors shown here come from a woman aged 18 to 35 in good health.

In its sample, this clonotype was seen a few times. The gene calls are TRBV11-2 and TRBJ2-3, with 7 bases identical to TRBD1. The ends lost 5 bases at V and 3 bases at J; junction bases unmatched: 14. The length of the CDR3 is 17 residues. The germline CDR1 and CDR2 sequences are SGHAT and FQNNGV. CDR3: CASSPRTGSDMTDTQYF. The CDR3 bases are TGTGCCAGCAGCCCCAGGACAGGTTCAGACATGACAGATACGCAGTATTTT. Complete variable domain (other parts from reference TRBV11-2 and TRBJ2-3): EAGVAQSPRYKIIEKRQSVAFWCNPISGHATLYWYQQILGQGPKLLIQFQNNGVVDDSQLPKDRFSAERLKGVDSTLKIQPAKLEDSAVYLCASSPRTGSDMTDTQYFGPGTRLTVL.

This clonotype was detected a few times. This chain links TRBV7-2 with TRBJ2-1, with D possibly being TRBD1 (6 bases). V was shortened by 2 bases and J by 7 bases, with 12 bases between the two germline ends. CDR1 is SGHTA and CDR2 is FQGNSA in the germline V gene. The length of the CDR3 is 14 residues. CDR3 DNA sequence: TGTGCCAGCAGCTTACAGGGGACGGGGAATGAGCAGTTCTTC. Translation: CASSLQGTGNEQFF.

This clonotype was detected only a few times. The chain employs TRBV20-1 and TRBJ2-1; 11 nucleotides match TRBD2. CDR3 length: 15 residues. Unmatched junction bases numbered 7, after V lost 0 bases and J lost 9 bases. The germline gives CDR1 DFQATT, CDR2 SNEGSKA (reference sequence). The CDR3 coding sequence is TGCAGTGCTAGAGATTTTAGCGGGAGGGCCGCTGAGCAGTTCTTC. Protein: CSARDFSGRAAEQFF.

CDR3 residues: CASSATGGYNEQFF. Written as DNA, the CDR3 is TGTGCCAGCAGCGCCACCGGTGGTTACAATGAGCAGTTCTTC. The J gene is TRBJ2-1, the V gene TRBV21-1. TRBV21-1 is annotated as a pseudogene. This CDR3 spans 14 amino acids.

As for this clonotype: The junction differs from germline at one of its ends, possibly a read error. The chain uses TRBV15 and TRBJ2-1; D might be TRBD2 (6 bases). The germline CDR1 and CDR2 sequences are LNHNV and YYDKDF (reference sequence). This CDR3 is built from 15 residues. Here the CDR3 DNA reads TGTGCCACCAGTAGTCCGCAGCGGGTATACAATGGGCAGTTCTTC. The encoded protein is CATSSPQRVYNGQFF.

The chain carries TRBV27 and TRBJ1-2; 8 bases map to TRBD1. This CDR3 spans 15 amino acids. In germline, CDR1 is MNHEY, CDR2 SMNVEV (reference sequence). V trimming: 6 bases; J trimming: 3 bases; junction bases outside the gene matches: 9. The CDR3 spells CASSTYGQGDYGYTF. The CDR3 region has the DNA TGTGCCAGCAGCACCTACGGACAGGGCGACTATGGCTACACCTTC.

This clonotype was counted a few times. The rearrangement joins TRBV6-5 to TRBJ2-3; 7 bases agree with TRBD2. The CDR3 spans 16 residues. Unmatched junction bases numbered 13, after V lost 6 bases and J lost 4 bases. Germline V gene data show CDR1 as MNHEY and CDR2 as SVGAGI. CDR3 nucleotides: TGTGCCAGCAGACATACTAGCGTACTAGTCTCAGATACGCAGTATTTT. This sequence encodes CASRHTSVLVSDTQYF.

This rearrangement joins TRBV5-4 to TRBJ1-6; 11 bases are a match to TRBD1. This CDR3 is 16 amino acids long. V lost 4 bases and J lost 7; bases outside the gene matches: 7. Per germline, CDR1 SGHNT and CDR2 YYREEE (reference sequence). CDR3 DNA: TGTGCCAGCAGCCATGGACAGGGGGCCTTAAATTCACCCCTCCACTTT. As protein: CASSHGQGALNSPLHF.

A few counts support this clonotype. The chain joins TRBV7-9 to TRBJ2-7, with D hard to call. Between the trimmed V and J ends, which lost 4 bases and 5 bases, there was a span of 12 bases. The CDR3 has 13 amino acids. CDR1 and CDR2 (germline): SEHNR, FQNEAQ (reference sequence). In DNA, the CDR3 is TGTGCCAGCAGCTCCACCTCCCAGAACGAGCAGTACTTC. Its protein is CASSSTSQNEQYF.

The chain carries TRBV27 and TRBJ2-5; 9 bases fit TRBD2. In germline, CDR1 is MNHEY, CDR2 SMNVEV (reference sequence). Trimming cost V 5 bases and J 11 bases; bases outside gene matches: 12. This CDR3 is built from 14 residues. The CDR3 DNA is TGTGCCAGCAGTAATGCGGGAGGGCCTAAAGAGCAGTACTTC. Translating gives CASSNAGGPKEQYF.

The rearrangement uses TRBV5-1 and TRBJ1-1; TRBD1 agrees at 8 bases. The trim removed 0 bases at V and 0 bases at J, leaving 7 bases unmatched. Looked up from germline, CDR1 is SGHRS and CDR2 is YFSETQ. This CDR3 has 17 amino acids. CDR3 DNA sequence: TGCGCCAGCAGCTTGGCCTACGGGACAGGCATGAACACTGAAGCTTTCTTT. Residues: CASSLAYGTGMNTEAFF.

This chain connects TRBV9 to TRBJ2-7; D uncertain. V dropped 3 bases and J dropped 0 bases, with 13 bases sitting between them. There are 15 residues in the CDR3. Germline V lookup: CDR1 SGDLS, CDR2 YYNGEE. The CDR3 protein is CASSAGRAVSYEQYF. The CDR3 DNA reads TGTGCCAGCAGCGCAGGAAGGGCAGTCTCCTACGAGCAGTACTTC.

As to this clonotype: The junction departs from the called germline gene at one end, perhaps through a read error. V is TRBV3-1 and J is TRBJ1-2; D gene unclear. This CDR3 contains 12 residues. The germline gives CDR1 LGHDT, CDR2 YNNKEL (reference sequence). DNA of the CDR3: TGCGCCAGCAGTCAGGACGTCCGGGGCTACACCTTC. Its protein is CASSQDVRGYTF.

This clonotype was detected only a few times. The chain is built from TRBV20-1 and TRBJ1-2; possible D gene TRBD1, 5 bases. The CDR3 is made up of 14 amino acids. Trimming removed 0 bases from V and 1 base from J, with 9 bases in between. Per the germline V gene, CDR1 is DFQATT and CDR2 is SNEGSKA (reference sequence). For the CDR3, the DNA is TGCAGTGCTAGAGATGACAGAATTAACTATGGCTACACCTTC. It translates to CSARDDRINYGYTF.

CDR3: CASSPPGMGGRNYGYTF. The CDR3 DNA sequence: TGTGCCAGCAGCCCCCCAGGGATGGGGGGGCGAAACTATGGCTACACCTTC. J is TRBJ1-2 and V is TRBV4-2, with D possibly being TRBD1 (6 bases). Deletions cut 4 bases from V and 2 bases from J, with 20 bases between. The CDR3 is 17 amino acids. The germline V gene has CDR1 LGHNA and CDR2 YNFKEQ.

The V call is TRBV3-1, the J call TRBJ2-4; weak D call: TRBD1 (6 bases). The CDR3 totals 21 residues. The ends were cut back, 5 bases at V and 1 base at J, with 30 bases in the middle. Germline V gene data show CDR1 as LGHDT and CDR2 as YNNKEL (reference sequence). The CDR3 sequence: CASSYNSYRDTGFLAKNIQYF. CDR3 DNA: TGTGCCAGCAGCTATAATAGCTACCGGGACACCGGATTCCTGGCCAAAAACATTCAGTACTTC.

This clonotype was counted between two and nine times. The CDR3 DNA follows: TGTGCCAGCAGCCACCGGTTAGGGAATCAAGAGACCCAGTACTTC. It translates to CASSHRLGNQETQYF. This chain links TRBV6-2 or TRBV6-3 with TRBJ2-5, with unresolved D. The length of the CDR3 is 15 residues. The germline CDR1 and CDR2 sequences are MNHEY and SVGEGT. Trimming removed 6 bases from V and 2 bases from J, with 16 bases in between.

About this clonotype: A much larger clone differs by one base, so this may be a read error. The rearrangement uses TRBV5-1 and TRBJ1-4; a possible D gene is TRBD1 (5 bases). Germline V gene lookup returns CDR1 SGHRS and CDR2 YFSETQ. CDR3 length: 15 amino acids. Here the CDR3 reads CAGSTGGATNEKLFF. CDR3 bases: TGCGCCGGCAGCACCGGCGGGGCGACGAATGAAAAACTGTTTTTT. Together with reference TRBV5-1 and TRBJ1-4, the CDR3 gives the full variable domain: KAGVTQTPRYLIKTRGQQVTLSCSPISGHRSVSWYQQTPGQGLQFLFEYFSETQRNKGNFPGRFSGRQFSNSRSEMNVSTLELGDSALYLCAGSTGGATNEKLFFGSGTQLSVL.

The V call is TRBV20-1, the J call TRBJ1-4; D remains ambiguous. Germline V gives CDR1 DFQATT, CDR2 SNEGSKA (reference sequence). V was shortened by 8 bases and J by 5 bases, with 15 bases between the two germline ends. The CDR3 sequence is 13 residues long. The CDR3 DNA reads as TGCAGTTCTCCGCGGTCCAAGAATGAAAAACTGTTTTTT. This encodes CSSPRSKNEKLFF.

The chain carries TRBV5-1 and TRBJ2-5; 8 bases match TRBD1. V trimming: 3 bases; J trimming: 11 bases; junction bases outside the gene matches: 6. In germline, CDR1 is SGHRS, CDR2 YFSETQ. This CDR3 comprises 12 residues. CDR3 amino acids: CASSWGQAEQYF. The CDR3 DNA is TGCGCCAGCAGCTGGGGACAGGCAGAGCAGTACTTC.

This clonotype was recorded many times. The J gene is TRBJ2-7, the V gene TRBV18; D is tentatively TRBD1 or TRBD2 (5 bases each). V was pared by 8 bases and J by 0 bases, with 11 bases between. The length of the CDR3 is 13 residues. Germline CDR1 is KGHSH and CDR2 is LQKENI. CDR3 sequence (DNA): TGTGCCAGCAGCCCAGGGAGCTCCTACGAGCAGTACTTC. Translated: CASSPGSSYEQYF.